The clone carrying this TCR beta chain was found many times. This record comes from a study of T cells in Graves' hyperthyroidism and ophthalmopathy. The CDR3 has 12 residues. Germline CDR1 MDHEN, CDR2 SYDVKM. Trimming took 4 bases from V and 7 from J, leaving 11 bases between them. The TCR beta CDR3 regions underwent amplification using RNA transcripts as the source. Initially, a first-round RT-PCR of the TCR CDR3 employed the HTBI primer set. MiXCR, run by TCRdb on the multiplex PCR reads, gives a single entry per CDR3 protein. The sample lists hundreds of thousands of distinct CDR3 sequences, roughly 14% occurring once.

The chain couples TRBV28 to TRBJ2-7; D ambiguous. Material: blood. The receptor's source is a woman in her 40s with Graves' ophthalmopathy. The chain's CDR3 is CASSYPPDEQYF. In nucleotides, the CDR3 is TGTGCCAGCAGTTATCCCCCGGATGAGCAGTACTTC.